The 25 T cell receptor beta chains presented below share a single source sample, sequenced in a study of shared clonotypes between healthy human individuals. Generated by immunoSEQ multiplex PCR, the TCRdb table keeps only in-frame clones and is missing some. The sample has some 500,000 clones, roughly 85% seen once. Sequencing was done on a sample of PBMCs. Every receptor here comes from a woman in her 40s in good health. Some clones in this sample may be carry-over from other donors' samples.

V is TRBV27 and J is TRBJ1-1, with D unresolved. Germline CDR1 MNHEY, CDR2 SMNVEV (reference sequence). With 4 bases removed from V and 4 bases from J, the gap between germline ends came to 16 bases. The CDR3 is 15 residues long. The CDR3 nucleotides are TGTGCCAGCAGTTCCGTTGAGGTTAGCGGCACTGAAGCTTTCTTT. Translated: CASSSVEVSGTEAFF.

This clone has more than one count but fewer than ten. The J gene is TRBJ2-3, the V gene TRBV29-1; 10 nucleotides align to TRBD2. Trimming at V came to 7 bases and at J to 1 base, leaving 5 bases not matched to a gene. Germline V gene lookup returns CDR1 SQVTM and CDR2 ANQGSEA. The CDR3 consists of 14 residues. The DNA of the CDR3 is TGCAGCGCAGCCGGACTAGCGGGCACAGATACGCAGTATTTT. Amino acid sequence: CSAAGLAGTDTQYF.

The chain is built from TRBV7-3 and TRBJ2-2; no reliable D call. This CDR3 contains 15 residues. V lost 0 bases and J 5 bases, leaving 10 bases between the germline ends. Germline V gives CDR1 SGHTA, CDR2 FQGTGA. CDR3 region: CASSLTGWVTGELFF. The CDR3 DNA is TGTGCCAGCAGCTTAACGGGCTGGGTGACCGGGGAGCTGTTTTTT.

The rearrangement links TRBV2 to TRBJ2-1; 8 bases match TRBD2. V shed 6 bases and J 9 bases; nucleotides not matched to a gene: 4. The CDR3 length is 12 residues. CDR1 and CDR2 from the germline V gene are SNHLY and FYNNEI. CDR3 bases: TGTGCCAGCAGCCCGACTAGCGTTGAGCAGTTCTTC. Amino acid sequence: CASSPTSVEQFF.

The rearrangement joins TRBV28 to TRBJ2-5; D might be TRBD1 (6 bases). Trimming removed 4 bases from V and 2 bases from J, with 14 bases in between. The CDR3 runs to 15 residues. CDR1 and CDR2 from the germline V gene are MDHEN and SYDVKM. CDR3 in amino acids: CASSSRTERQETQYF. The CDR3 bases are TGTGCCAGCAGTTCACGGACAGAAAGACAAGAGACCCAGTACTTC.

On this clone itself: One end of the junction varies from germline; a read error may be responsible. V is TRBV30 and J is TRBJ2-2; 11 nucleotides agree with TRBD2. CDR1 is GTSNPN and CDR2 is SVGIG in the germline V gene (reference sequence). The CDR3 runs to 17 residues. The CDR3 loop reads CASNPTSGVVRTGELFF. The CDR3, as DNA: TGTGCCTCAAACCCGACTAGCGGGGTGGTTCGCACCGGGGAGCTGTTCTTT.

This chain joins TRBV6-5 and TRBJ2-4; TRBD1 might be the D (6 bases). This CDR3 is 15 amino acids long. CDR1 and CDR2 from the germline V gene are MNHEY and SVGAGI. The ends were cut back, 6 bases at V and 2 bases at J, with 14 bases in the middle. The CDR3, as DNA: TGTGCCAGCAGCACCTTGGGGACAACCAAAAACATTCAGTACTTC. Translating gives CASSTLGTTKNIQYF.

For the CDR3, the DNA is TGTGCCAGCAGCGTAGGCAGAAGCACAGATACGCAGTATTTT. Amino acids: CASSVGRSTDTQYF. The rearrangement joins TRBV9 to TRBJ2-3; unclear D gene. Germline V gene data show CDR1 as SGDLS and CDR2 as YYNGEE. Trimming took off 0 bases at V and 0 bases at J, with 5 bases between the two ends. The CDR3 consists of 14 residues.

The gene calls are TRBV18 and TRBJ2-1; possible D gene TRBD2, 5 bases. Trimming shortened V by 4 bases and J by 6 bases, and 16 bases separated the two germline ends. Germline CDR1 reads KGHSH; CDR2 reads LQKENI. CDR3 length: 15 residues. CDR3 region: CASSLSGMDGNEQFF. CDR3 nucleotides: TGTGCCAGCTCACTCTCGGGAATGGACGGCAATGAGCAGTTCTTC.

Details on this clone: The junction shows a germline mismatch at one end, possibly a read error. V usage is TRBV5-6 and J usage is TRBJ2-5; D perhaps matches TRBD1 (5 bases). CDR1 SGHDT and CDR2 YYEEEE come from the germline V gene. The length of the CDR3 is 13 residues. The chain's CDR3 is CASSPRERVTEYF. In DNA, the CDR3 is TGTGCCAGCAGCCCCAGGGAAAGGGTGACCGAGTACTTC.

This clone was counted only a few times. The V and J genes are TRBV2 and TRBJ2-7; TRBD2 agrees at 7 bases. The germline V gene has CDR1 SNHLY and CDR2 FYNNEI. The J segment lost 2 bases and the V segment lost 6 bases, leaving 1 base of the junction unmatched. CDR3 length: 12 residues. The CDR3 here is CASRGLAYEQYF. As DNA, the CDR3 is TGTGCCAGCAGAGGACTAGCCTACGAGCAGTACTTC.

V gene TRBV19 combines with J gene TRBJ2-1; perhaps TRBD2 as D (6 bases). The CDR3 loop spans 14 amino acids. The germline gives CDR1 LNHDA, CDR2 SQIVND (reference sequence). V lost 3 bases and J lost 14, with 20 bases in between. CDR3: CASSITRGSTGEFF. The CDR3 nucleotides are TGTGCCAGTAGTATTACTCGTGGGAGCACGGGGGAGTTCTTC. Based on the CDR3 plus reference TRBV19 and TRBJ2-1, the full variable domain is DGGITQSPKYLFRKEGQNVTLSCEQNLNHDAMYWYRQDPGQGLRLIYYSQIVNDFQKGDIAEGYSVSREKKESFPLTVTSAQKNPTAFYLCASSITRGSTGEFFGPGTRLTVL.

The chain has TRBV6-5 and TRBJ1-6, with a tentative D call TRBD1 (6 bases). The V gene lost 8 bases and the J gene lost 6 bases, with 17 bases spanning the gap. This CDR3 comprises 15 residues. Per the germline V gene, CDR1 is MNHEY and CDR2 is SVGAGI. The CDR3 spells CASGRQDYSNSPLHF. CDR3 in DNA: TGTGCCAGCGGTCGACAGGACTACAGTAATTCACCCCTCCACTTT.

The chain combines TRBV7-9 with TRBJ1-5, with D perhaps TRBD1 (5 bases). The V end was cut by 1 base, the J end by 2 bases, with 15 bases between. Germline-derived CDR1 and CDR2 are SEHNR and FQNEAQ (reference sequence). The CDR3 length is 17 residues. The CDR3 region is CASSLGRGTPGNQPQHF. The CDR3 DNA sequence: TGTGCCAGCAGCTTAGGTAGAGGGACCCCTGGCAATCAGCCCCAGCATTTT. Full variable domain (remainder filled in from reference TRBV7-9 and TRBJ1-5): DTGVSQNPRHKITKRGQNVTFRCDPISEHNRLYWYRQTLGQGPEFLTYFQNEAQLEKSRLLSDRFSAERPKGSFSTLEIQRTEQGDSAMYLCASSLGRGTPGNQPQHFGDGTRLSIL.

About this clone: A read error likely explains this, since a far larger clone differs by one base. This chain links TRBV5-1 with TRBJ1-1, with D unclear. Per the germline V gene, CDR1 is SGHRS and CDR2 is YFSETQ. The CDR3 runs 15 residues. V was clipped by 3 bases and J by 7 bases, with 19 bases between them. CDR3 in DNA: TGCGCCAGCAGCTGGGCGGTTGACGGCCTGTATGAAGCTTTCTTT. Its protein product is CASSWAVDGLYEAFF. The full variable domain, in which reference TRBV5-1 and TRBJ1-1 provide the parts outside the CDR3, is KAGVTQTPRYLIKTRGQQVTLSCSPISGHRSVSWYQQTPGQGLQFLFEYFSETQRNKGNFPGRFSGRQFSNSRSEMNVSTLELGDSALYLCASSWAVDGLYEAFFGQGTRLTVV.

The V and J genes are TRBV11-2 and TRBJ2-3, with D possibly TRBD2 on 6 matching bases. Germline V gene lookup returns CDR1 SGHAT and CDR2 FQNNGV. The CDR3 runs 14 residues. Trimming left V 1 base short and J 7 bases short, with 12 bases between. CDR3 nucleotide sequence: TGTGCCAGCAGCTTAGGGGGGGTGTTGTATACGCAGTATTTT. It encodes CASSLGGVLYTQYF.

The rearrangement uses TRBV19 and TRBJ1-5, with D possibly matching TRBD1 (5 bases). The germline V gene encodes CDR1 LNHDA and CDR2 SQIVND (reference sequence). CDR3 length: 13 amino acids. V was pared by 10 bases and J by 5 bases, with 15 bases between. CDR3 region: CATGTDTYQPQHF. The CDR3 DNA sequence: TGTGCCACGGGGACGGATACTTATCAGCCCCAGCATTTT.

The gene calls are TRBV6-1 and TRBJ2-5; 10 bases fit TRBD2. V lost 6 bases and J lost 0; bases outside the gene matches: 4. The length of the CDR3 is 15 residues. Per the germline V gene, CDR1 is MNHNS and CDR2 is SASEGT. The CDR3 loop reads CASSWTSGYQETQYF. The CDR3 DNA follows: TGTGCCAGCAGCTGGACTAGCGGATACCAAGAGACCCAGTACTTC.

The chain joins TRBV9 to TRBJ2-5; 12 bases are a match to TRBD2. Germline-derived CDR1 and CDR2 are SGDLS and YYNGEE. This CDR3 has 16 residues. V lost 0 bases, J lost 5 bases, and 5 bases stayed unmatched. The CDR3 sequence: CASSVAWTSGMETQYF. The CDR3 coding sequence is TGTGCCAGCAGCGTAGCCTGGACTAGCGGGATGGAGACCCAGTACTTC.

The chain couples TRBV10-3 to TRBJ2-3; no reliable D call. Germline values: CDR1 ENHRY, CDR2 SYGVKD. There are 12 residues in the CDR3. Trimming stripped 6 bases from V and 6 bases from J, with 10 bases between. CDR3 bases: TGTGCCATCAGCCCTCCCTCGGATACGCAGTATTTT. Amino acids: CAISPPSDTQYF.

The V and J genes are TRBV16 and TRBJ1-2; tentatively, D is TRBD1 (6 bases). Germline values: CDR1 KGHSY, CDR2 FQNENV. With 4 bases removed from V and 5 bases from J, the gap between germline ends came to 11 bases. The CDR3 sequence is 13 residues long. In nucleotides, the CDR3 is TGTGCCAGCAGCCCGACAGGTTCTTATGGCTACACCTTC. This gives the protein CASSPTGSYGYTF.

The chain is built from TRBV18 and TRBJ2-6; D might be TRBD1 or TRBD2, each matching 6 bases. This CDR3 has 17 amino acids. The germline CDR1 and CDR2 sequences are KGHSH and LQKENI. V dropped 0 bases and J dropped 0 bases, with 9 bases sitting between them. CDR3 nucleotide sequence: TGTGCCAGCTCACCACCAGGGGGAGGCTCTGGGGCCAACGTCCTGACTTTC. Its translation: CASSPPGGGSGANVLTF.

This sequence joins TRBV28 and TRBJ1-5, with 7 nucleotides matching TRBD1. Germline trimming cut 5 bases from V and 4 bases from J; bases unmatched to any gene: 11. Per germline, CDR1 MDHEN and CDR2 SYDVKM. The CDR3 has 16 amino acids. The CDR3 reads CASSPAMTGRNQPQHF. CDR3 nucleotides: TGTGCCAGCAGTCCCGCAATGACAGGGCGGAATCAGCCCCAGCATTTT.

The table lists this clone with a count of one. The V gene is TRBV19, the J gene TRBJ2-2; 13 bases fit TRBD2. From germline, CDR1 is LNHDA and CDR2 SQIVND (reference sequence). The CDR3 is made up of 18 amino acids. V shed 8 bases and J 0 bases; nucleotides not matched to a gene: 9. For the CDR3, the DNA is TGTGCCAGTCCTAGGACTAGCGGGAGACCATCGAACACCGGGGAGCTGTTTTTT. Translating gives CASPRTSGRPSNTGELFF.

In this sample, this clone turned up a few times. V gene TRBV7-3 combines with J gene TRBJ2-3; the match to TRBD2 covers 10 bases. The CDR3 spans 15 residues. Germline CDR1 is SGHTA and CDR2 is FQGTGA. The V gene end was trimmed by 4 bases and the J gene end by 3 bases; junction bases not matched to a gene: 4. CDR3 DNA: TGTGCCAGCAGCTCCGGGACTAGCGAGACAGATACGCAGTATTTT. It encodes CASSSGTSETDTQYF.